The sequence of this T cell receptor (beta chain) was determined in a study of cytomegalovirus exposure and HLA in healthy donors. The CDR3 is 11 amino acids. Nominally healthy donors were sampled, though unrecorded immune exposures were likely. Comments on this clone: Its antigen is undetermined.

Study-wide points: Cytomegalovirus status was reportedly diagnosed by the classifier with high specificity and sensitivity. Follow-up analysis later connected one missense variant in DCLRE1C with trimming of TCR beta V- and J-genes. Later analysis revealed greater clonal expansion in HLA-associated TCR beta chains than in equally common others.

Researchers ran the PCR with 60 Vbeta and 13 Jbeta primers. Some clones are missing from TCRdb's copy, which holds only in-frame ones; the method was immunoSEQ multiplex PCR. The sample carries approximately 150,000 clones, approximately 82% recorded once. The receptor was isolated from a woman aged 55 to 70 in good health and CMV-seropositive. The sequenced sample was PBMCs. The rearrangement joins TRBV21-1 to TRBJ1-1. TRBV21-1 is described as a pseudogene. CDR3 DNA sequence: TGTGCCAGCAGCTGGGGGGGGGAAGCTTTCTTT. Translation: CASSWGGEAFF.